These T cell receptor beta chains were read from a single sample in a study of blood T cells in healthy people across ages. One entry per CDR3 protein results from TCRdb running MiXCR on the 5' RACE reads. The data show about 840,000 distinct CDR3 sequences, under 35% seen once. These same records also appear under a second study, on T cells of mothers and their children.

The specimen sequenced was blood. All receptors come from a woman aged 40 to 50 in good health. Both conserved end residues are part of each CDR3. Each record gives: J gene, V gene, clone size, D gene, CDR3 protein, CDR3 DNA. A D gene is named only where the DNA matches it firmly. A clone size is listed for some rows: how often the clone was seen (once, few, many), or a class if it is expanded.

TRBJ2-7 TRBV9 few TRBD1 CASSVATGQGYEQYF TGTGCCAGCAGCGTAGCTACAGGACAGGGCTACGAGCAGTACTTC
TRBJ1-6 TRBV6-2/TRBV6-3 - - CASSYARGGNSPLHF TGTGCCAGCAGTTACGCTAGGGGTGGCAATTCACCCCTCCACTTT
TRBJ2-5 TRBV4-3 - TRBD2 CASSPGSGGVGETQYF TGCGCCAGCAGTCCGGGTAGCGGGGGGGTTGGAGAGACCCAGTACTTC
TRBJ2-5 TRBV7-9 many - CASETDQETQYF TGTGCCAGTGAGACCGACCAAGAGACCCAGTACTTC
TRBJ1-2 TRBV14 - - CASSSGRGGIYGYTF TGTGCCAGCAGCTCGGGCAGGGGAGGTATCTATGGCTACACCTTC
TRBJ2-1 TRBV12-3/TRBV12-4 - - CASRRGLRGHEQFF TGTGCCAGCAGGAGGGGACTTAGGGGACATGAGCAGTTCTTC
TRBJ2-7 TRBV5-1 many - CASTQQGEQYF TGCGCCAGCACGCAGCAGGGGGAGCAGTACTTC
TRBJ1-2 TRBV6-5 - - CASSLSAHYGYTF TGTGCCAGCAGTTTATCTGCACACTATGGCTACACCTTC
TRBJ1-1 TRBV29-1 few TRBD1 CSVSHGDRVAEAFF TGCAGCGTTTCCCACGGGGACAGGGTGGCTGAAGCTTTCTTT
TRBJ2-6 TRBV28 many - CASSSFAAGANVLTF TGTGCCAGCAGTTCGTTCGCGGCTGGGGCCAACGTCCTGACTTTC
TRBJ1-2 TRBV4-3 few - CASSQDPSYGYTF TGCGCCAGCAGCCAAGATCCATCCTATGGCTACACCTTC
TRBJ2-1 TRBV7-6 few TRBD2 CASSPSEAGVSSSYNEQFF TGTGCCAGCAGCCCCAGTGAAGCGGGGGTCTCGAGCTCCTACAATGAGCAGTTCTTC
TRBJ2-1 TRBV24-1 - - CATSDRGGPRNNEQFF TGTGCCACCAGTGATAGGGGTGGCCCGAGGAACAATGAGCAGTTCTTC
TRBJ2-5 TRBV20-1 few TRBD2 CSARETRTSGRPGTQYF TGCAGTGCTAGAGAGACCCGGACTAGCGGGCGCCCAGGGACCCAGTACTTC
TRBJ1-1 TRBV4-3 few - CASSLSFRGGTEAFF TGCGCCAGCAGCTTATCCTTTAGAGGAGGGACTGAAGCTTTCTTT
TRBJ1-2 TRBV7-3 - - CASSLMAGNDYGYTF TGTGCCAGCAGCTTAATGGCGGGCAATGACTATGGCTACACCTTC
TRBJ2-7 TRBV5-4 - - CASSLDLPLSHERYF TGTGCCAGCAGCTTGGACCTCCCTCTCTCCCACGAGCGGTACTTC
TRBJ2-5 TRBV20-1 few TRBD2 CSAPTSRRETQYF TGCAGTGCCCCGACTAGCCGAAGGGAGACCCAGTACTTC
TRBJ2-2 TRBV25-1 many TRBD2 CASSELAGDTGELFF TGTGCCAGCAGTGAACTAGCGGGGGACACCGGGGAGCTGTTTTTT
TRBJ1-2 TRBV15 many TRBD1 CATSRGTGQGNGYTF TGTGCCACCAGCAGAGGTACGGGACAGGGTAATGGCTACACCTTC
TRBJ2-7 TRBV7-9 - - CASSTFPRGDYEQYF TGTGCCAGCAGCACCTTTCCCAGGGGAGACTACGAGCAGTACTTC
TRBJ1-1 TRBV12-5 - - CASGFALNTEAFF TGTGCTAGTGGTTTCGCGTTGAACACTGAAGCTTTCTTT
TRBJ2-7 TRBV5-5 - TRBD1 CASSLGLSGTAYEQYF TGTGCCAGCAGCTTGGGGCTTTCCGGGACAGCCTACGAGCAGTACTTC